This entry lists 28 T cell receptor beta chains sequenced from one sample in a study of CD8+CD57+ T cells in acquired aplastic anemia. The use of genomic DNA as template underpinned the TCR beta VDJ and CDR3 profiling. TCRdb reprocessed the reads with MiXCR, giving one entry per CDR3 protein. Of 150,000 to 200,000 distinct CDR3 sequences listed, roughly 64% were seen once; the top ten hold roughly 50%. The sequencing sample was made of sorted CD4+, CD8+, or CD8+CD57+ T cells (not recorded which) from PBMCs. The receptors here all came from a human donor with severe aplastic anemia or a healthy control (not recorded which).

The chain combines TRBV4-1 with TRBJ2-7, with D perhaps TRBD1 (5 bases). Trimming removed 1 base from V and 2 bases from J, with 12 bases in between. CDR3 length: 15 amino acids. In germline, CDR1 is MGHRA, CDR2 YSYEKL. The CDR3 loop reads CASSQAAGSAYEQYF. CDR3 nucleotides: TGCGCCAGCAGCCAAGCGGCAGGGTCAGCCTACGAGCAGTACTTC.

V gene TRBV7-9 combines with J gene TRBJ2-5; 7 nucleotides line up with TRBD1. This CDR3 is built from 14 residues. Germline CDR1 is SEHNR and CDR2 is FQNEAQ (reference sequence). Trimming took 4 bases from V and 2 from J; bases not matched to a gene: 4. For the CDR3, the DNA is TGTGCCAGCAGCTCCAGGGACAGACAAGAGACCCAGTACTTC. Protein sequence: CASSSRDRQETQYF.

This chain connects TRBV5-6 to TRBJ1-1, with a tentative D call TRBD1 (6 bases). The V and J ends lost 3 bases and 0 bases respectively, with 12 bases between them. CDR3 length: 15 residues. The germline gives CDR1 SGHDT, CDR2 YYEEEE. The CDR3 DNA is TGTGCCAGCAGCTATACAGGGTTTATGAACACTGAAGCTTTCTTT. It yields the protein CASSYTGFMNTEAFF.

V gene TRBV9 combines with J gene TRBJ2-6; unclear D gene. Germline V gives CDR1 SGDLS, CDR2 YYNGEE. CDR3 length: 16 residues. DNA for the CDR3: TGTGCAAGAAGCGTCGGTCAGAATCCTGGGGCCAACGTCCTGACTTTC. It codes for CARSVGQNPGANVLTF.

This clonotype came up a few times. J is TRBJ1-6 and V is TRBV2, with TRBD1 identical over 9 bases. J gave up 5 bases and V 2 bases, and 1 base lay outside the gene matches. This CDR3 contains 15 residues. The germline gives CDR1 SNHLY, CDR2 FYNNEI. The CDR3 loop reads CASSEWDRDNSPLHF. The CDR3 bases are TGTGCCAGCAGTGAATGGGACAGGGATAATTCACCCCTCCACTTT.

The chain uses TRBV2 and TRBJ1-5; TRBD1 matches 8 bases. The CDR3 runs to 14 residues. V shed 6 bases, J shed 7 bases, and the junction held 8 bases outside the gene matches. CDR1 and CDR2 from the germline V gene are SNHLY and FYNNEI. The CDR3 protein is CASRATGGRQPQHF. In nucleotides, the CDR3 is TGTGCCAGCAGGGCTACAGGGGGAAGACAGCCCCAGCATTTT. Looking up the rest from reference TRBV2 and TRBJ1-5 gives the full variable domain: EPEVTQTPSHQVTQMGQEVILRCVPISNHLYFYWYRQILGQKVEFLVSFYNNEISEKSEIFDDQFSVERPDGSNFTLKIRSTKLEDSAMYFCASRATGGRQPQHFGDGTRLSIL.

A note on this clonotype: This sequence may be a read error, since a much larger clone differs from it by one base. The chain links TRBV4-1 to TRBJ2-3; D uncertain. Trimming stripped 0 bases from V and 6 bases from J, with 10 bases between. CDR3 length: 14 amino acids. Germline CDR1 reads MGHRA; CDR2 reads YSYEKL. The CDR3 DNA sequence: TGCGCCAGCAGCCAAGATAGGGCGGTTGATACGCAGTATTTT. Amino acids: CASSQDRAVDTQYF.

This clonotype has a handful of counts. The rearrangement uses TRBV3-1 and TRBJ2-3; 14 bases line up with TRBD2. This CDR3 contains 16 residues. In germline, CDR1 is LGHDT, CDR2 YNNKEL (reference sequence). The junction had 5 bases not matched to a gene; V was cut back by 4 bases and J by 5 bases. The CDR3 region is CASSPGLAGVQDTQYF. The DNA of the CDR3 is TGTGCCAGCAGCCCGGGACTAGCGGGGGTTCAAGATACGCAGTATTTT.

This chain joins TRBV29-1 and TRBJ2-3; D perhaps matches TRBD2 (6 bases). This CDR3 has 14 amino acids. V lost 3 bases, J lost 0 bases, and 10 bases lay in between. The germline V gene has CDR1 SQVTM and CDR2 ANQGSEA. CDR3 coding DNA: TGCAGCGTTGAGGGGCTAGCGAGCACAGATACGCAGTATTTT. Residues: CSVEGLASTDTQYF.

This clonotype occurred a few times. The rearrangement uses TRBV20-1 and TRBJ1-1; D is undetermined. Per germline, CDR1 DFQATT and CDR2 SNEGSKA (reference sequence). V gave up 1 base and J gave up 9 bases, with 12 bases separating them. The CDR3 is made up of 12 amino acids. In nucleotides, the CDR3 is TGCAGTGCTAGAGCTTTTCGGACGCAAGCTTTCTTT. This encodes CSARAFRTQAFF.

In DNA, the CDR3 is TGTGCCAGCAGCTTAGTTGGACTACGCAATGAGCAGTTCTTC. Its protein is CASSLVGLRNEQFF. The rearrangement links TRBV7-8 to TRBJ2-1; a weak D match, TRBD2 (6 bases). Germline V CDR1 and CDR2: SGHVS, FQNEAQ. Trimming removed 1 base from V and 6 bases from J, with 10 bases in between. CDR3 size: 14 residues. The variable domain in full, with the rest retrieved from reference TRBV7-8 and TRBJ2-1, is GAGVSQSPRYKVAKRGQDVALRCDPISGHVSLFWYQQALGQGPEFLTYFQNEAQLDKSGLPSDRFFAERPEGSVSTLKIQRTQQEDSAVYLCASSLVGLRNEQFFGPGTRLTVL.

The rearrangement joins TRBV20-1 to TRBJ2-7; a weak D match, TRBD2 (6 bases). Trimming removed 3 bases from V and 5 bases from J, with 8 bases in between. The CDR3 sequence is 11 residues long. Per the germline V gene, CDR1 is DFQATT and CDR2 is SNEGSKA (reference sequence). The CDR3 spells CSARGTDEQYF. In DNA, the CDR3 is TGCAGTGCTAGGGGGACTGACGAGCAGTACTTC.

The chain carries TRBV24-1 and TRBJ2-1; D is perhaps TRBD1 or TRBD2 (5 bases each). This CDR3 is built from 15 residues. CDR1 is KGHDR and CDR2 is SFDVKD in the germline V gene. V dropped 3 bases and J dropped 6 bases, with 14 bases sitting between them. This CDR3 is CATSDIGAGTNEQFF. In nucleotides, the CDR3 is TGTGCCACCAGTGATATTGGGGCAGGGACCAATGAGCAGTTCTTC.

This clonotype was counted between two and nine times. A much larger clone lies one base from this, so it may be a read error. CDR3 protein: CSASGGAGYNERFF. The CDR3 region has the DNA TGCAGTGCTAGCGGGGGGGCCGGCTACAATGAGCGGTTCTTC. The rearrangement links TRBV20-1 to TRBJ2-1, with 8 bases that match TRBD2. The CDR3 runs 14 residues. The V gene's germline CDR1 is DFQATT and CDR2 SNEGSKA (reference sequence).

The gene calls are TRBV7-8 and TRBJ2-7; D possibly corresponds to TRBD2 (6 bases). Looked up from germline, CDR1 is SGHVS and CDR2 is FQNEAQ. Trimming shortened V by 4 bases and J by 6 bases, and 19 bases separated the two germline ends. The CDR3 has 15 amino acids. The CDR3 coding sequence is TGTGCCAGCAGCTCCCGCTGGGACGGGGGACGCGAGCAGTACTTC. It specifies CASSSRWDGGREQYF. The full variable domain, rest sourced from reference TRBV7-8 and TRBJ2-7, is GAGVSQSPRYKVAKRGQDVALRCDPISGHVSLFWYQQALGQGPEFLTYFQNEAQLDKSGLPSDRFFAERPEGSVSTLKIQRTQQEDSAVYLCASSSRWDGGREQYFGPGTRLTVT.

The chain links TRBV7-2 to TRBJ1-5; D unclear. CDR3 size: 13 residues. Trimming stripped 3 bases from V and 6 bases from J, with 9 bases between. Germline V gene lookup returns CDR1 SGHTA and CDR2 FQGNSA. CDR3 DNA sequence: TGTGCCAGCAGCTTGACATGGGCTCAGCCCCAGCATTTT. The encoded protein is CASSLTWAQPQHF.

The V gene is TRBV19, the J gene TRBJ2-3; D gene uncertain. Deletions cut 3 bases from V and 0 bases from J, with 7 bases between. Germline V gene data show CDR1 as LNHDA and CDR2 as SQIVND (reference sequence). The CDR3 totals 14 residues. CDR3 nucleotide sequence: TGTGCCAGTAGTATGATGGACAGCACAGATACGCAGTATTTT. Translating gives CASSMMDSTDTQYF.

This clonotype was counted between two and nine times. Here the CDR3 DNA reads TGTGCCAGCAGCTTGGACGGGGGAACTGAAGCTTTCTTT. Translated: CASSLDGGTEAFF. V gene TRBV5-6 combines with J gene TRBJ1-1; possible D gene TRBD1, 5 bases. Trimming took off 0 bases at V and 5 bases at J, with 8 bases between the two ends. Germline V CDR1 and CDR2: SGHDT, YYEEEE. The length of the CDR3 is 13 residues.

The V and J genes are TRBV14 and TRBJ2-7, with TRBD1 as a possible D gene (5 bases). Trimming took 4 bases from V and 2 from J, leaving 15 bases between them. The CDR3 has 15 residues. Germline V gene data show CDR1 as SGHDN and CDR2 as FVKESK. Here the CDR3 reads CASSLAQGFPYEQYF. CDR3 coding DNA: TGTGCCAGCAGCCTGGCTCAGGGCTTCCCCTACGAGCAGTACTTC.

This clonotype was recorded many times. V gene TRBV10-2 combines with J gene TRBJ1-1; D possibly corresponds to TRBD1 (5 bases). Germline V lookup: CDR1 WSHSY, CDR2 SAAADI. The CDR3 runs 14 residues. With 3 bases removed from V and 1 base from J, the gap between germline ends came to 9 bases. The CDR3, as DNA: TGCGCCAGCAGTGACGGTGGGGGGAACACTGAAGCTTTCTTT. Amino acid sequence: CASSDGGGNTEAFF.

This chain connects TRBV5-4 to TRBJ2-1; D may be TRBD2 (5 bases). CDR1 SGHNT and CDR2 YYREEE come from the germline V gene (reference sequence). The CDR3 has 11 amino acids. With 0 bases removed from V and 11 bases from J, the gap between germline ends came to 6 bases. DNA of the CDR3: TGTGCCAGCAGCTTGGCGGGGAAGCAGTTCTTC. This encodes CASSLAGKQFF. The full variable domain, its missing parts supplied by reference TRBV5-4 and TRBJ2-1, is ETGVTQSPTHLIKTRGQQVTLRCSSQSGHNTVSWYQQALGQGPQFIFQYYREEENGRGNFPPRFSGLQFPNYSSELNVNALELDDSALYLCASSLAGKQFFGPGTRLTVL.

The chain recombines TRBV20-1 with TRBJ2-3; 8 bases agree with TRBD2. This CDR3 comprises 12 residues. Germline V CDR1 and CDR2: DFQATT, SNEGSKA (reference sequence). V lost 6 bases, J lost 6 bases, and 5 bases stayed unmatched. CDR3 sequence (DNA): TGCAGTGCCCCGGCGGGGGGCGATACGCAGTATTTT. It specifies CSAPAGGDTQYF.

J is TRBJ2-3 and V is TRBV9; 12 bases map to TRBD1. V gave up 3 bases and J gave up 2 bases; unmatched junction bases: 1. This CDR3 is 15 amino acids long. Germline CDR1 and CDR2: SGDLS and YYNGEE. Here the CDR3 reads CASSGGQGATDTQYF. DNA for the CDR3: TGTGCCAGCAGCGGGGGACAGGGGGCCACAGATACGCAGTATTTT.

The chain joins TRBV29-1 to TRBJ2-3; the D call may be TRBD1 or TRBD2 (5 bases each). Germline CDR1 reads SQVTM; CDR2 reads ANQGSEA. Trimming left V 4 bases short and J 2 bases short, with 16 bases between. CDR3 length: 15 residues. The chain's CDR3 is CSVGGRETDTDTQYF. CDR3 in DNA: TGCAGCGTTGGGGGCAGGGAGACGGACACAGATACGCAGTATTTT.

In regard to this clonotype: A read error may produce the germline difference seen at one junction end. The V gene is TRBV6-1, the J gene TRBJ2-3, with 9 bases identical to TRBD2. There are 16 residues in the CDR3. Looked up from germline, CDR1 is MNHNS and CDR2 is SASEGT. CDR3 loop: CATSDASGVSTDTQYF. The CDR3 nucleotides are TGTGCCACCAGTGATGCTAGCGGGGTCAGCACAGATACGCAGTATTTT.

CDR3 nucleotide sequence: TGTGCCAGCAGCCCAGCTAGCTCTGGGGCCAACGTCCTGACTTTC. It encodes CASSPASSGANVLTF. V and J are TRBV7-9 and TRBJ2-6; D is unresolved. V was shortened by 5 bases and J by 0 bases, with 8 bases between the two germline ends. Germline CDR1 and CDR2: SEHNR and FQNEAQ (reference sequence). The CDR3 is made up of 15 amino acids.

Of note for this clonotype: This may stem from a read error, because a much larger clone lies one nucleotide away. V gene TRBV5-4 combines with J gene TRBJ2-7; possibly TRBD2 for D (6 bases). Looked up from germline, CDR1 is SGHNT and CDR2 is YYREEE (reference sequence). The CDR3 loop spans 13 amino acids. CDR3 in DNA: TGTGCCAGCAGCTGGGACTCAGCCTACGGGCAGTACTTC. It encodes CASSWDSAYGQYF.

J is TRBJ1-1 and V is TRBV9; no reliable D call. V lost 7 bases, J lost 1 base, and 11 bases lay in between. Germline V CDR1 and CDR2: SGDLS, YYNGEE. The CDR3 runs 13 residues. As DNA, the CDR3 is TGTGCCAGCCAAAGGGCGGGGAACACTGAAGCTTTCTTT. Residues: CASQRAGNTEAFF.